This T cell receptor (beta chain) was sequenced for a study of T cells after yellow fever vaccination (dated by TCRdb to between 2019 and 2020). Regarding the complete study: The SMART-Seq v4 Ultra Low Input RNA kit was used to prepare libraries from fractions with low cell numbers. Bulk TCR alpha and beta repertoires were sequenced longitudinally to track T-cell clones before and after primary and booster YFV17D yellow fever vaccination. Two healthy male donors, one aged 18 to 30 and one aged 30 to 40 years, were included in the cohort. Bulk PBMC replicates and cell subsets were isolated from blood drawn at multiple timepoints before and after both primary and secondary immunization. Study-wide conclusions, independent of this receptor: FACS-sorted repertoires could contain abundant contaminating clonotypes from the bulk population, so computational filtering was required. Because only two donors were included in the study, the extent to which the findings can be generalized is limited. A small fraction of clonotypes appeared in both the CD4 and CD8 compartments, likely as a result of convergent recombination. Most clones expanded after primary vaccination (roughly 96% of CD4 and 70% to 90% of CD8) were re-detected after the booster, suggesting that broad memory maintenance occurred. Compared with the primary T-cell response, the secondary T-cell response was faster but weaker, reaching its peak on day 5 rather than on day 15.

TCR cDNA was made using 5'RACE template switching, a step that added a universal primer site and unique molecular identifiers. Priming of cDNA synthesis was performed from both the TCR alpha and TCR beta constant segments. Libraries were amplified in two PCR steps, with sample barcodes and sequencing adapters added in the second step. Libraries were sequenced on Illumina HiSeq 2500 (2x100 bp) or NovaSeq (2x150 bp). The published analysis was carried out like this. MIGEC handled demultiplexing of reads and collapsing into UMI consensus sequences, while MiXCR performed V(D)J alignment. Vaccine-responding clonotypes were defined with edgeR using replicate PBMC samples, requiring FDR below 0.01 and a log2 fold change above 5 up to day 15. CD4 or CD8 identity was assigned to each bulk clonotype according to whether the clonotype was present at higher abundance in the sequenced CD4 repertoire or the sequenced CD8 repertoire. Clones were called with MiXCR by TCRdb after fastp trimmed the public reads at Q25, and only in-frame beta chains were retained. Entries are consolidated by CDR3 protein sequence, retaining the most common genes and DNA. These V and J calls rely on TCRdb rather than the paper's analysis. A total of 300,000 or so distinct CDR3 sequences appear in this sample, 10% to 15% of them only once. About 0.51% of the sample is in the top ten clones.

Its CDR3 holds 13 amino acids, cysteine through phenylalanine. Kept here is only the CDR3 DNA, which spans 39 bases and is read in frame from base 1. Sequences SGHTA (CDR1) and FQGNSA (CDR2) are obtained from the germline V gene. The germline ends are 6 bases apart after V is trimmed by 2 bases and J by 3 bases. The treatment or condition label for this specimen denotes: live attenuated yellow fever vaccine strain. A standard Ficoll-Paque protocol was used to isolate PBMCs from peripheral blood. CD4 and CD8 T-cell fractions were isolated with Dynabeads CD4 and CD8 positive selection kits. TriZol was used to extract RNA from bulk PBMCs, from CD4 and CD8 fractions, and from dextramer-positive and dextramer-negative fractions. This clonotype has ten or more counts. This receptor's antigen is unknown. Per-nucleotide qualities are absent, and no much larger clonotype sits a single base away.

The starting material was CD4+ T cells sorted from PBMCs, obtained 45 days after the yellow fever booster vaccination. The sequence was collected from a man between 25 and 39 years old who received the YFV17D yellow fever vaccine. The sequence joins TRBV7-2 to TRBJ2-3; the D gene identity is not certain. The CDR3: CASSLLGTDTQYF. The nucleotides read TGTGCCAGCAGCTTACTGGGGACAGATACGCAGTATTTT.